This T cell receptor (beta chain) was retrieved from a study of blood T cell repertoires in COVID-19. Across the study: Samples of COVID-19 (acute and convalescent) were obtained from the United States, Italy and Spain. From T cells, B-cell-depleted T cells, or PBMCs came the material, which was cDNA or gDNA.

Per the authors' pipeline: Nucleated cell number was recorded as an estimate derived from reference gene primer amplification. The assay was immunoSEQ multiplex PCR, and TCRdb's table has in-frame clones only and misses some. V, J and clone size are those of that table, while D and trimming were read from the DNA. The data hold approximately 61,000 clones, with 88% observed a single time. The CDR3 has 14 amino acids. Trimming stripped 3 bases from V and 6 bases from J, with 11 bases between. Germline V gene lookup returns CDR1 SEHNR and CDR2 FQNEAQ (reference sequence). The V call is TRBV7-9, the J call TRBJ2-2; the D is unclear. Material for sequencing was peripheral blood. The TCR sequence derives from a woman over 75 with active COVID-19. The CDR3 nucleotides are TGTGCCAGCAGCTTCCTTTCCGTTTCCGGGGAGCTGTTTTTT. Translated: CASSFLSVSGELFF. The full variable domain, its missing parts supplied by reference TRBV7-9 and TRBJ2-2, is DTGVSQNPRHKITKRGQNVTFRCDPISEHNRLYWYRQTLGQGPEFLTYFQNEAQLEKSRLLSDRFSAERPKGSFSTLEIQRTEQGDSAMYLCASSFLSVSGELFFGEGSRLTVL.